This T cell receptor (beta chain) stems from a study of blood T cell repertoires in COVID-19. Across the whole study: The cDNA or gDNA used as material had been derived from T cells, B-cell-depleted T cells, or PBMCs.

In the original processing: Counts of nucleated cells, estimated from reference gene primer amplification, were obtained. Clones were read by immunoSEQ multiplex PCR, and TCRdb kept only the in-frame ones, dropping some. V, J and clone size are taken as reported in that table, and D and trimming were inferred from the DNA itself. The table has 150,000 to 200,000 clones, roughly four fifths seen once. The CDR3 runs 16 residues. V was clipped by 7 bases and J by 4 bases; unmatched bases: 13. Looked up from germline, CDR1 is MDHEN and CDR2 is SYDVKM. Patients at the Seattle site were enrolled during active infection and followed longitudinally.

Sequencing was carried out using peripheral blood. The chain joins TRBV28 to TRBJ2-1, with 7 bases that match TRBD2. The TCR sequence derives from a woman over 75 with COVID-19, enrolled during active disease. In nucleotides, the CDR3 is TGTGCCAGCATCTCCTTAACTAGCGCAACGTACAATGAGCAGTTCTTC. The encoded protein is CASISLTSATYNEQFF.